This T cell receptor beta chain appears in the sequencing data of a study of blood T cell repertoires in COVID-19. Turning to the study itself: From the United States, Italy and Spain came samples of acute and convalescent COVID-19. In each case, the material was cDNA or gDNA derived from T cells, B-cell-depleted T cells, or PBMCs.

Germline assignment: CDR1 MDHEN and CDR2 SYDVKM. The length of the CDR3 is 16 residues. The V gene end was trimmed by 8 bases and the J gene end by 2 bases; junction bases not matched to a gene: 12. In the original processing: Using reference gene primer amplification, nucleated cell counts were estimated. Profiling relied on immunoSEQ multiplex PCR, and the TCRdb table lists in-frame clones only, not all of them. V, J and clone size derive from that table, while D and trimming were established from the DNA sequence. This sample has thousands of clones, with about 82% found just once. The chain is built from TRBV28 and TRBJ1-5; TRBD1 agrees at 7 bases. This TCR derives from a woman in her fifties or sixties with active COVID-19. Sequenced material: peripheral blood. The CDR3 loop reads CASDEGTGTGNQPQHF. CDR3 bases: TGTGCCAGCGACGAAGGGACCGGGACAGGCAATCAGCCCCAGCATTTT.